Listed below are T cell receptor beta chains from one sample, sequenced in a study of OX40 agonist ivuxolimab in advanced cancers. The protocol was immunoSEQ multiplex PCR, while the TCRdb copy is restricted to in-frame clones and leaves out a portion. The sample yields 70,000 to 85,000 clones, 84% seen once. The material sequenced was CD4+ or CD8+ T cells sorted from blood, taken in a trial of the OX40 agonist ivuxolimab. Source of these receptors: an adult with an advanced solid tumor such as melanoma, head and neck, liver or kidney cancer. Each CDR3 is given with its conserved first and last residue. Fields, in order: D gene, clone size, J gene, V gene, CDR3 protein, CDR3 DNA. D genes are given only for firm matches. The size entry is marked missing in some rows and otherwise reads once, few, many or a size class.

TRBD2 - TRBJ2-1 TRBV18 CASSSRTSGGGDEQFF TGTGCCAGCTCTTCCAGGACTAGCGGGGGAGGAGATGAGCAGTTCTTC
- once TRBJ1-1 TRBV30 CAWISGGEAFF TGTGCCTGGATTTCGGGCGGTGAAGCTTTCTTT
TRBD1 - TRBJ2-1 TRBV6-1 CASTMTGTNEQFF TGTGCCAGCACTATGACAGGGACCAATGAGCAGTTCTTC
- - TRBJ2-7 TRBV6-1 CASSLGGSYEQYF TGTGCCAGCAGTTTGGGGGGCTCCTACGAGCAGTACTTC
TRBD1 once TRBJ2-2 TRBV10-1 CASTYFPGQVKLGELFF TGCGCCAGCACCTATTTTCCGGGACAGGTTAAACTCGGGGAGCTGTTTTTT
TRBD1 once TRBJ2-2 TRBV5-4 CASSWDRGTGELFF TGTGCCAGCAGTTGGGACAGGGGGACCGGGGAGCTGTTTTTT
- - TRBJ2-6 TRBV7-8 CASSLGVSQSSGANVLTF TGTGCCAGCAGCTTAGGGGTCAGCCAGAGCTCTGGGGCCAACGTCCTGACTTTC
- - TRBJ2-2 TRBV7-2 CASRATGSPGELFF TGTGCCAGCAGGGCTACAGGGTCTCCCGGGGAGCTGTTTTTT
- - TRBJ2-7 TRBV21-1 CASSKRSAGGPYEQYF TGTGCCAGCAGCAAACGGTCAGCGGGAGGGCCTTACGAGCAGTACTTC
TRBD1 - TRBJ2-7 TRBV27 CASSSRDRGSHEQYF TGTGCCAGCAGTTCTCGGGACAGGGGTTCCCACGAGCAGTACTTC
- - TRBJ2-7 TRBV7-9 CASQVMGEQYF TGTGCCAGCCAGGTGATGGGCGAGCAGTACTTC
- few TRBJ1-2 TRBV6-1 CASSETPRANYGYTF TGTGCCAGCAGTGAAACCCCAAGAGCTAACTATGGCTACACCTTC
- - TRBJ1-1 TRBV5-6 CASSLDTYTEAFF TGTGCCAGCAGCCTGGACACCTACACTGAAGCTTTCTTT
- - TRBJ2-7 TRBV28 CASSLSSYEQYF TGTGCCAGCAGTTTATCCTCCTACGAGCAGTACTTC
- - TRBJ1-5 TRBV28 CASSWGLVQPQHF TGTGCCAGCAGTTGGGGCCTGGTTCAGCCCCAGCATTTT
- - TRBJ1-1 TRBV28 CASSLSGRTNTEAFF TGTGCCAGCAGTTTATCCGGCAGAACCAACACTGAAGCTTTCTTT
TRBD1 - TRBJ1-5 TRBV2 CASGPSIPGTGGQPQHF TGTGCCAGCGGACCCTCAATTCCCGGGACAGGGGGTCAGCCCCAGCATTTT
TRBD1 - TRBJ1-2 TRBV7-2 CASSLGGTGHGYTF TGTGCCAGCAGCTTAGGGGGGACAGGGCATGGCTACACCTTC
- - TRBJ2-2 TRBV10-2 CASSPITGELFF TGCGCCAGCAGTCCTATCACCGGGGAGCTGTTTTTT
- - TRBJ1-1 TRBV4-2 CASTGGNTEAFF TGTGCCAGCACGGGGGGGAACACTGAAGCTTTCTTT
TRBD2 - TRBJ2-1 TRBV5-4 CASSSGGRNLNEQFF TGTGCCAGCAGCTCTGGCGGGAGGAACCTCAATGAGCAGTTCTTC
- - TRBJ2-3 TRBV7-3 CASRDPGRSTDTQYF TGTGCCAGCAGGGATCCGGGCAGAAGCACAGATACGCAGTATTTT
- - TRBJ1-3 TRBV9 CASSVVGGNTIYF TGTGCCAGCAGCGTAGTAGGCGGAAACACCATATATTTT
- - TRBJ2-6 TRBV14 CASSRIGGAGANVLTF TGTGCCAGCAGCCGAATAGGGGGGGCTGGGGCCAACGTCCTGACTTTC
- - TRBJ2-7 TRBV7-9 CASQEGPYEQYF TGTGCCAGCCAAGAGGGGCCCTACGAGCAGTACTTC
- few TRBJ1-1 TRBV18 CASSPQGATGGAFF TGTGCCAGCTCACCACAGGGAGCTACTGGCGGAGCTTTCTTT
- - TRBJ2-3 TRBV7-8 CASSLTSNTDTQYF TGTGCCAGCAGCTTAACGTCAAACACAGATACGCAGTATTTT
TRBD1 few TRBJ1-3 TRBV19 CASSSTGGPSSGNTIYF TGTGCCAGTAGTTCGACAGGGGGCCCAAGCTCTGGAAACACCATATATTTT
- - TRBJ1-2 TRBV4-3 CASSQANQRLNYGYTF TGCGCCAGCAGCCAAGCTAACCAGCGACTTAACTATGGCTACACCTTC
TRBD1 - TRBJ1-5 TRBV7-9 CASSYVGTGGNQPQHF TGTGCCAGCAGCTACGTCGGGACAGGGGGGAATCAGCCCCAGCATTTT
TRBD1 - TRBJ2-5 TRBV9 CASRKGQGEETQYF TGTGCCAGCAGGAAGGGACAGGGAGAAGAGACCCAGTACTTC
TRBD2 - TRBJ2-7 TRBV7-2 CASSLVAGASEQYF TGTGCCAGCAGCTTAGTAGCGGGAGCTTCCGAGCAGTACTTC
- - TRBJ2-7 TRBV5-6 CASSHGQFYEQYF TGTGCCAGCAGCCATGGACAGTTCTACGAGCAGTACTTC
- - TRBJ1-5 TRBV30 CAWSGGANQPQHF TGTGCCTGGAGTGGAGGGGCCAATCAGCCCCAGCATTTT
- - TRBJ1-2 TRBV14 CASSQEGQVTGYTF TGTGCCAGCAGCCAAGAAGGGCAGGTTACTGGCTACACCTTC
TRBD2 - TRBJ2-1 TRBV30 CAWSRTSGNYNEQFF TGTGCCTGGAGCCGGACTAGCGGAAATTACAATGAGCAGTTCTTC
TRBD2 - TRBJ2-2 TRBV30 CAWREGGTSGAGELFF TGTGCCTGGAGGGAAGGAGGGACTAGCGGGGCCGGGGAGCTGTTTTTT
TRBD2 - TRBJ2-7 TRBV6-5 CASGSAGGGTYEQYF TGTGCCAGCGGTTCAGCCGGGGGGGGAACCTACGAGCAGTACTTC
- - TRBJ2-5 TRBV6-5 CASSDRQETQYF TGTGCCAGCAGTGACCGACAAGAGACCCAGTACTTC
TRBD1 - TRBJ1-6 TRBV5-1 CASSSTGADSYNSPLHF TGCGCCAGCAGTTCAACAGGGGCCGACTCCTATAATTCACCCCTCCACTTT
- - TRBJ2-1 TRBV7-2 CASSLRGRDYNEQFF TGTGCCAGCAGCTTAAGAGGGCGGGACTACAATGAGCAGTTCTTC
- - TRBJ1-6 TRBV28 CASTWEIRMAPLHF TGTGCCAGCACATGGGAAATTCGAATGGCCCCCCTCCACTTT